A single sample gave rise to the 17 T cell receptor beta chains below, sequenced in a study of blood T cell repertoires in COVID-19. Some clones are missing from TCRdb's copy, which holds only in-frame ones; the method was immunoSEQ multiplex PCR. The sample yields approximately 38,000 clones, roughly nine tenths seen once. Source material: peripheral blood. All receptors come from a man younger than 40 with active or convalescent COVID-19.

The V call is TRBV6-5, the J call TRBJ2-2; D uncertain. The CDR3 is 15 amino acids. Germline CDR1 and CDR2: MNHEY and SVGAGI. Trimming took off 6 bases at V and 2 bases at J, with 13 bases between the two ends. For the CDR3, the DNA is TGTGCCAGCAGCCGCGTGAGAAAAAACACCGGGGAGCTGTTTTTT. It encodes CASSRVRKNTGELFF.

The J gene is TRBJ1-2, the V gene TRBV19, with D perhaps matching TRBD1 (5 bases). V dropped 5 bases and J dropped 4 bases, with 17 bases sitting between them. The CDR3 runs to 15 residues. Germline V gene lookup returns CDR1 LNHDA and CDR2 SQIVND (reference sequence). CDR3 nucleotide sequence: TGTGCCAGTAGTTACCTCACAGGTCCAACCTATGGCTACACCTTC. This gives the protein CASSYLTGPTYGYTF.

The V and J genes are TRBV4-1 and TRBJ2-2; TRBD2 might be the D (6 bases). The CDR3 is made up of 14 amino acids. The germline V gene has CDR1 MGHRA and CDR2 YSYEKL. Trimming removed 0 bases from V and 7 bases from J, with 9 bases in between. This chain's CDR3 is CASSQDSGFGELFF. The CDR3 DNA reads TGCGCCAGCAGCCAAGACAGCGGGTTCGGGGAGCTGTTTTTT.

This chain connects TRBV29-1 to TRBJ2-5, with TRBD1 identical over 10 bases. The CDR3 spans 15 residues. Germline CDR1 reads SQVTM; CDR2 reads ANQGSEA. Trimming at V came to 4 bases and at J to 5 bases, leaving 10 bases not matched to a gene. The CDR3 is CSVGPGQGSLETQYF. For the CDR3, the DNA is TGCAGCGTTGGACCGGGACAGGGGTCGTTGGAGACCCAGTACTTC.

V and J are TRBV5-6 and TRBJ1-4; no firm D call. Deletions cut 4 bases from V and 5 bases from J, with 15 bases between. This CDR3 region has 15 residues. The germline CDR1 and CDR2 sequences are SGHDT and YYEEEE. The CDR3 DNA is TGTGCCAGCAGCCCCAATGCGGGCCGGAATGAAAAACTGTTTTTT. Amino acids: CASSPNAGRNEKLFF.

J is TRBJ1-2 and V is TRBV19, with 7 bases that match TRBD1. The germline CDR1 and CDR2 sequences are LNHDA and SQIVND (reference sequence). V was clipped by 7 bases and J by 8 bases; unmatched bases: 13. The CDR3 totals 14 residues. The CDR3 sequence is CASTGTVKIWGYTF. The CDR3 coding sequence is TGTGCCAGTACCGGGACAGTAAAAATCTGGGGCTACACCTTC.

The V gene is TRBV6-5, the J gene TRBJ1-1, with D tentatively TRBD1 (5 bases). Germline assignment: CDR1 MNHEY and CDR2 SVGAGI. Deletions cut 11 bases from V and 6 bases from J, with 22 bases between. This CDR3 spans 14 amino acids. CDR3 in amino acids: CAGGGLMVGPEAFF. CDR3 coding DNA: TGTGCCGGGGGAGGGCTGATGGTAGGGCCTGAAGCTTTCTTT.

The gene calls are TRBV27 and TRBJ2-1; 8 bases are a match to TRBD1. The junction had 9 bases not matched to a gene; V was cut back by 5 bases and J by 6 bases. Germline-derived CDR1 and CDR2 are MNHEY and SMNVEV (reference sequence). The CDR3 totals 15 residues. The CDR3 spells CASSPGQGMGNEQFF. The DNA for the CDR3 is TGTGCCAGCAGTCCCGGACAGGGCATGGGCAATGAGCAGTTCTTC.

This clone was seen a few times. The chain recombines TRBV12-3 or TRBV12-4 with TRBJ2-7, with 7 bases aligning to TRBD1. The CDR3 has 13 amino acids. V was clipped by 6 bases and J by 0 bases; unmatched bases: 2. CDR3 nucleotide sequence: TGTGCCAGCAGCCGGGACAGCTCCTACGAGCAGTACTTC. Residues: CASSRDSSYEQYF.

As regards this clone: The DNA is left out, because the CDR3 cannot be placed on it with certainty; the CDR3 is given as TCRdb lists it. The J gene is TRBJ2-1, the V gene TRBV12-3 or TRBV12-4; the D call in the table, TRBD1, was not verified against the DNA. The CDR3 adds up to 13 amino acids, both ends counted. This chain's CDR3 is CASSFGQGTLKFF.

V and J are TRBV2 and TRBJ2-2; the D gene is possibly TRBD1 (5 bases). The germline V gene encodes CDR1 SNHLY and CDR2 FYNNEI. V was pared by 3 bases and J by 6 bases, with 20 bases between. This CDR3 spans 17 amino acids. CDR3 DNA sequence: TGTGCCAGCAGTGACCAAACAGGCAGAGATAGGGCCGGGGAGCTGTTTTTT. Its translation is CASSDQTGRDRAGELFF.

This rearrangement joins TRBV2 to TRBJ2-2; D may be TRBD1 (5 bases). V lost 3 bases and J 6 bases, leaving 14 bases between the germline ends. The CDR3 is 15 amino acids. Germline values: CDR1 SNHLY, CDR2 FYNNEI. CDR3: CASSELVTVAGELFF. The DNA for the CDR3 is TGTGCCAGCAGTGAGTTGGTGACAGTAGCCGGGGAGCTGTTTTTT. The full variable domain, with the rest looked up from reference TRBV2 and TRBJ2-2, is EPEVTQTPSHQVTQMGQEVILRCVPISNHLYFYWYRQILGQKVEFLVSFYNNEISEKSEIFDDQFSVERPDGSNFTLKIRSTKLEDSAMYFCASSELVTVAGELFFGEGSRLTVL.

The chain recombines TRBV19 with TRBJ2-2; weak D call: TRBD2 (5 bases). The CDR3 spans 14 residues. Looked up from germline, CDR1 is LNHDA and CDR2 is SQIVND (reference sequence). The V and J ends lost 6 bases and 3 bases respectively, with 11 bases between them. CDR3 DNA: TGTGCCAGTAGGGAAGGACTGTACACCGGGGAGCTGTTTTTT. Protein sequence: CASREGLYTGELFF.

The DNA for the CDR3 is TGTGCCAGCAGCCAAGAGATCGGGGGGAGGTACAATGAGCAGTTCTTC. Its translation is CASSQEIGGRYNEQFF. The V gene is TRBV14, the J gene TRBJ2-1; 7 nucleotides match TRBD2. V was pared by 0 bases and J by 4 bases, with 6 bases of the junction left unmatched. The CDR3 totals 16 residues. Per the germline V gene, CDR1 is SGHDN and CDR2 is FVKESK.

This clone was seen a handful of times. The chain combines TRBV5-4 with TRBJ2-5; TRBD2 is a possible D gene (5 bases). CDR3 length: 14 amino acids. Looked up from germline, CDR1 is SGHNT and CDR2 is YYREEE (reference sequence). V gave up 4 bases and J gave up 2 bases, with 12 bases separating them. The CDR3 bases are TGTGCCAGCAGCCCGTGGACTCGACAAGAGACCCAGTACTTC. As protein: CASSPWTRQETQYF.

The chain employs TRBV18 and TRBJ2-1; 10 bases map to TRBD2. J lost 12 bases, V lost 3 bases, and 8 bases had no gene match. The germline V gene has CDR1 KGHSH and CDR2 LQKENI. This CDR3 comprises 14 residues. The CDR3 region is CASSPASGSVGQFF. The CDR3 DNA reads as TGTGCCAGCTCACCCGCTAGCGGGAGCGTGGGGCAGTTCTTC.

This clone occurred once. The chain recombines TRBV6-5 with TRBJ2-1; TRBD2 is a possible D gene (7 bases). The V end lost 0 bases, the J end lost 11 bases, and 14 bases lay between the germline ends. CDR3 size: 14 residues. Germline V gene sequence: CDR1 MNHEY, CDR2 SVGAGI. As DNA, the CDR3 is TGTGCCAGCAGTTACTCGAGGGGGGGGCCCCAGCAGTTCTTC. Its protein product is CASSYSRGGPQQFF.